This entry is about one T cell receptor beta chain. Sequenced by immunoSEQ multiplex PCR; TCRdb stores in-frame clones only, minus some. The sample includes 95,000 to 130,000 clones, 75% to 90% seen only once; the top ten take approximately 1.1%. This entry belongs to a study of control samples from healthy donors and cancer patients. The CDR3 is 14 residues long. CDR1 SGHRS and CDR2 YFSETQ come from the germline V gene. The ends lost 4 bases at V and 4 bases at J; junction bases unmatched: 6. What was sequenced was PBMCs. The source of this sequence is a woman in her forties or fifties with colorectal cancer. This chain connects TRBV5-1 to TRBJ2-5; 8 bases match TRBD1. The CDR3: CASSPGQGGETQYF. The CDR3 coding sequence is TGCGCCAGCAGCCCCGGACAGGGTGGAGAGACCCAGTACTTC.